Listed here is a single T cell receptor (beta chain). The J segment lost 3 bases and the V segment lost 1 base, leaving 14 bases of the junction unmatched. Germline V gene lookup returns CDR1 SGHRS and CDR2 YFSETQ. The CDR3 consists of 20 residues. The record originates from a study of blood T cells in healthy people across ages. Primers used in a second PCR of roughly 6 to 11 cycles were a sample-barcoded 5' primer and a J-beta primer mix. Every sample gave at least 2.5 million paired-end reads containing CDR3. In TCRdb, the 5' RACE reads were re-called with MiXCR into one record per CDR3 protein. This sample has around 1.5 million distinct CDR3 sequences, with 35% to 45% found just once. At least 7 million PBMCs were isolated per sample.

The TCR was taken from a young woman in good health. The chain is built from TRBV5-1 and TRBJ2-1, with 12 bases aligning to TRBD2. The source material was blood. CDR3 DNA: TGCGCCAGCAGCTTGTTCGGGGTCCTAGCGGGAGGGTCCCTCTACAATGAGCAGTTCTTC. Translating it yields CASSLFGVLAGGSLYNEQFF.